This TCR beta chain was captured by sequencing in a study of shared clonotypes between healthy human individuals. The table came from immunoSEQ multiplex PCR; TCRdb's copy has only in-frame clones and leaves some out. The sample records hundreds of thousands of clones, 95% to 97% being singletons. V gave up 2 bases and J gave up 6 bases; unmatched junction bases: 4. The CDR3 runs 15 residues. CDR1 is SGDLS and CDR2 is YYNGEE in the germline V gene. Study-level points and caveats: Naive subsets generally exceeded memory subsets in estimated richness.

CD45RO-negative cells were positively selected for CCR7, leaving out terminally differentiated effector memory CD45RA+ cells. With regard to this clone: Antigen unknown.

The source is a young man in good health. The rearrangement links TRBV9 to TRBJ2-1; 11 positions agree with TRBD2. Material: naive CD8+ T cells sorted from blood. CDR3 sequence reads: CASSVHGTSGNEQFF. The CDR3 DNA follows: TGTGCCAGCAGCGTCCACGGGACTAGCGGCAATGAGCAGTTCTTC.